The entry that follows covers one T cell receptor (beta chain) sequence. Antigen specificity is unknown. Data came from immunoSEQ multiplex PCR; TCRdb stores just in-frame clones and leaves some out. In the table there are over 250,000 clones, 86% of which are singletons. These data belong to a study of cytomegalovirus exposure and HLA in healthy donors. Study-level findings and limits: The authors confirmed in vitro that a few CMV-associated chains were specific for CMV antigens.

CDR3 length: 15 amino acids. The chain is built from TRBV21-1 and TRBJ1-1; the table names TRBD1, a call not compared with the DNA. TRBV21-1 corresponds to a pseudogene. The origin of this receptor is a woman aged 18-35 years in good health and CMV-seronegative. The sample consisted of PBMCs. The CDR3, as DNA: TGTGCCAGCAGCAAAAAACTAGACAGGGTAGAGGCAGCTTTCTTT. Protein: CASSKKLDRVEAAFF.